This TCR beta chain was sequenced during a study of blood T cell repertoires in COVID-19. Study at large: Samples of COVID-19 (acute and convalescent) were obtained from the United States, Italy and Spain. From T cells, B-cell-depleted T cells, or PBMCs came the material, which was cDNA or gDNA.

Study processing details: The assay estimated nucleated cells by amplifying reference gene primers. Sequenced by immunoSEQ multiplex PCR; TCRdb stores in-frame clones only, minus some. Clonal size and the V and J genes are those of that table, whereas D and trimming came from the DNA. Of some 460,000 clones in the sample, more than 85% were seen once. The germline V gene has CDR1 MNHEY and CDR2 SMNVEV (reference sequence). The CDR3 is made up of 16 amino acids. V shed 2 bases and J shed 5 bases, with 17 bases lying between them. V is TRBV27 and J is TRBJ2-3, with D possibly being TRBD1 (6 bases). The TCR originated in a woman aged 25 to 45 with acute or convalescent COVID-19. Sequencing input: peripheral blood. For the CDR3, the DNA is TGTGCCAGCAGTTTAAGTGGGGGCGCCCGGGGAGATACGCAGTATTTT. Translated, it gives CASSLSGGARGDTQYF.